This T cell receptor beta chain was retrieved from a study of T cells in localized non-small cell lung cancer. Points from the study as a whole: Uninvolved adjacent lung showed higher T cell clonality than tumor.

Using immunoSEQ multiplex PCR, the repertoire was profiled, and TCRdb retains in-frame clones only, with some absent. The sample carries about 53,000 clones, over 80% recorded once. Concerning this clone: What it binds is not known.

The CDR3 contains 13 residues. Germline CDR1 and CDR2: SGHTA and FQGNSA. Trimming took 4 bases from V and 5 from J, leaving 8 bases between them. The material sequenced was peripheral blood mononuclear cells, taken before any cancer treatment. The receptor's source is a man aged 35 to 70 with stage III lung adenocarcinoma. V gene TRBV7-2 combines with J gene TRBJ2-2, with D perhaps TRBD1 (5 bases). CDR3 sequence: CASSSRVTGELFF. The CDR3 DNA sequence: TGTGCCAGCAGCTCCAGGGTAACCGGGGAGCTGTTTTTT. The full variable domain, in which reference TRBV7-2 and TRBJ2-2 provide the parts outside the CDR3, is GAGVSQSPSNKVTEKGKDVELRCDPISGHTALYWYRQSLGQGLEFLIYFQGNSAPDKSGLPSDRFSAERTGGSVSTLTIQRTQQEDSAVYLCASSSRVTGELFFGEGSRLTVL.